This T cell receptor beta chain is from a study of shared clonotypes between healthy human individuals. Study observations and caveats: Tissues were not sampled, only blood, and their repertoires likely differ.

CD8 cells classed as naive were CD45RO-negative and positively selected for CCR7, excluding terminally differentiated effector memory CD45RA+ cells. TCRdb's table, derived via immunoSEQ multiplex PCR, lists solely in-frame clones and lacks some. The sample carries around 1.9 million clones, 93% recorded once. Trimming took off 2 bases at V and 1 base at J, with 11 bases between the two ends. Germline V gene data show CDR1 as SGHNT and CDR2 as YENEEA. The CDR3 extends over 15 amino acids. This clone was counted once. Its antigen is not identified. This receptor was taken from a man aged 18 to 30 in good health. Some clones in this sample may be carry-over from other donors' samples. V gene TRBV11-3 combines with J gene TRBJ2-5; possibly TRBD1 or TRBD2 for D (6 bases each). Material: naive CD8+ T cells from PBMCs. The CDR3 region is CASSLSWGAQETQYF. The CDR3 DNA reads TGTGCCAGCAGCTTATCGTGGGGGGCCCAAGAGACCCAGTACTTC. Complete variable domain (other parts from reference TRBV11-3 and TRBJ2-5): EAGVVQSPRYKIIEKKQPVAFWCNPISGHNTLYWYLQNLGQGPELLIRYENEEAVDDSQLPKDRFSAERLKGVDSTLKIQPAELGDSAVYLCASSLSWGAQETQYFGPGTRLLVL.